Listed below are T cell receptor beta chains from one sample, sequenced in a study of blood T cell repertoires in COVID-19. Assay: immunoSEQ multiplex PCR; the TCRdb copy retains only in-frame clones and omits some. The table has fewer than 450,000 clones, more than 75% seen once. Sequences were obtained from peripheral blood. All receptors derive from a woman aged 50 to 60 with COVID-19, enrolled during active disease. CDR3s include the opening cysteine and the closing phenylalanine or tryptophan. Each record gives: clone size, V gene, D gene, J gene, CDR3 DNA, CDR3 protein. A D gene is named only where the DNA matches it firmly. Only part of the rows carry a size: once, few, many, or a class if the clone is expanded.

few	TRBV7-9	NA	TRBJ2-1	TGTGCCAGCAGCTTGAACGCGGGCAGCTCCTACAATGAGCAGTTCTTC	CASSLNAGSSYNEQFF
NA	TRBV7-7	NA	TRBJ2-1	TGTGCTAGCAGCTTAGAATTTGATAGCGATGAGCAGTTCTTC	CASSLEFDSDEQFF
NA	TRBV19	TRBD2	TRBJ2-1	TGTGCCAGTAGTATTTTTCGAGCGGGACCAAACAATGAGCAGTTCTTC	CASSIFRAGPNNEQFF
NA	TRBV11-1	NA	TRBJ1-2	TGTGCCAGCAGCTCCGCTTTTGCGGATGGCTACACCTTC	CASSSAFADGYTF
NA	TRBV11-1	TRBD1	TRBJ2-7	TGTGCCAGCAGCCTACGACAGGGGGCCCACGAGCAGTACTTC	CASSLRQGAHEQYF
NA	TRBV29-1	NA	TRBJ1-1	TGCAGCGTTGACAGGGCGGACACTGAAGCTTTCTTT	CSVDRADTEAFF
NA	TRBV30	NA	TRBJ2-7	TGTGCCTGGAGTAGGGACACAACCTACGAGCAGTACTTC	CAWSRDTTYEQYF
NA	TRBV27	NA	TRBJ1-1	TGTGCCAGCTGGTCCGGGTACACTGAAGCTTTCTTT	CASWSGYTEAFF
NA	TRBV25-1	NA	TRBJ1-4	TGTGCCAGCACCGGATCTCAAGGGGCATTTGAAAAACTGTTTTTT	CASTGSQGAFEKLFF
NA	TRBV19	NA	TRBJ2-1	TGTGCCAGTAGTCTCCGGGACACCCCCTACAATGAGCAGTTCTTC	CASSLRDTPYNEQFF
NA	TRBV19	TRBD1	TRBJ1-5	TGTGCCAGTAGTTTTTCCGGACAGGGGGCCTTCAATCAGCCCCAGCATTTT	CASSFSGQGAFNQPQHF
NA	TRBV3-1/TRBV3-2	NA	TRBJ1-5	TGTGCCAGCAGCCCCAGCGGGGTAGATCAGCCCCAGCATTTT	CASSPSGVDQPQHF
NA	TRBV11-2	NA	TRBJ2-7	TGTGCCAGCAGCTCGCTCTATTGGGGGGTCCACGAGCAGTACTTC	CASSSLYWGVHEQYF
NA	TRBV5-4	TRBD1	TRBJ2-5	TGTGCCAGCAGACCCGGGACAGCGTCCCAAGAGACCCAGTACTTC	CASRPGTASQETQYF
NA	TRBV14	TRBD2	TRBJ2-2	TGTGCCAGCAGCCAGATGGGACTAGGGTACACCGGGGAGCTGTTTTTT	CASSQMGLGYTGELFF
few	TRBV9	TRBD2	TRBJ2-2	TGTGCCAGCAGCGCGAGACCACCGGGACTAGCGGGGGCGAACACCGGGGAGCTGTTTTTT	CASSARPPGLAGANTGELFF
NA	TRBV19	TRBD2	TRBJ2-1	TGTGCCAGTAGTATACACCGGGTAGCGGGAGAACTTTACAATGAGCAGTTCTTC	CASSIHRVAGELYNEQFF
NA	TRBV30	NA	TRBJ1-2	TGTGCCTGGAGAGGGGACAAGATCTATGGCTACACCTTC	CAWRGDKIYGYTF
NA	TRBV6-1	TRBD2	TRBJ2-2	TGTGCCAGCAGTGGCCCCGGGACTACTATCAACACCGGGGAGCTGTTTTTT	CASSGPGTTINTGELFF
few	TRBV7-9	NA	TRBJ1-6	TGTGCCAGCACCAAAGACCGTGTCAGCGGAAATTCACCCCTCCACTTT	CASTKDRVSGNSPLHF
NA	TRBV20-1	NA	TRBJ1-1	TGCAGTGGTAACATCGACACTGAAGCTTTCTTT	CSGNIDTEAFF
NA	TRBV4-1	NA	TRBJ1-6	TGCGCCAGCAGCCGGGAGCTGTATAATTCACCCCTCCACTTT	CASSRELYNSPLHF
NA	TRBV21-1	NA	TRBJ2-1	TGTGCCAGCAGCAAAGCAGCTAGCGGGAGCGGTTTTAATGAGCAGTTCTTC	CASSKAASGSGFNEQFF
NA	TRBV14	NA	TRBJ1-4	TGTGCCAGCAGCTCGGCCGGCCCAACAGCAACTAATGAAAAACTGTTTTTT	CASSSAGPTATNEKLFF
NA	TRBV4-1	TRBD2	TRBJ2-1	TGCGCCAGCAGCCAAGCGGGAGGGATCTACAATGAGCAGTTCTTC	CASSQAGGIYNEQFF
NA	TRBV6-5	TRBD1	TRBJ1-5	TGTGCCAGCAGTTTGGGACAGGGGTATCGGCAGCCCCAGCATTTT	CASSLGQGYRQPQHF
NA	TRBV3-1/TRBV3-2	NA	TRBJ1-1	TGTGCCAGCAGGGCCCGCGCGCAGGTGAACACTGAAGCTTTCTTT	CASRARAQVNTEAFF
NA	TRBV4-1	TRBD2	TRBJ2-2	TGCGCCAGCAGCCGACGAGGGCCTAGCGGGAGCCCCGGGGAGCTGTTTTTT	CASSRRGPSGSPGELFF
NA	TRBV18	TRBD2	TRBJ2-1	TGTGCCAGCTCATCCGGACTAGCGGGAGTCGAGCAGTTCTTC	CASSSGLAGVEQFF
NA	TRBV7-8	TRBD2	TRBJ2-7	TGTGCCAGCAGCTTAGCGCTTGGACTAGCGGGAGGGCCTTTCATCTACGAGCAGTACTTC	CASSLALGLAGGPFIYEQYF
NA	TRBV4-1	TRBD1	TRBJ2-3	TGCGCCAGCAGCCACCCCACTAGGGGGCTTACAGATACGCAGTATTTT	CASSHPTRGLTDTQYF
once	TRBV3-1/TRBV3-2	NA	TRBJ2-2	TGTGCCAGCAGCCAAGAGTTCAAGAACACCGGGGAGCTGTTTTTT	CASSQEFKNTGELFF
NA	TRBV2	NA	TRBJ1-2	TGTGCCAGCAGGTCCGTTATCCTAGCTAACTATGGCTACACCTTC	CASRSVILANYGYTF
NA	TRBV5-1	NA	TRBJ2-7	TGCGCCAGCAGCTTCAGAGCGACAGGACGTCCCGACGAGCAGTACTTC	CASSFRATGRPDEQYF
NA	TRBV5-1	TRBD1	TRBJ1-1	TGCGCCAGCAGCAGGGGACAGGGGGCCACTGAAGCTTTCTTT	CASSRGQGATEAFF
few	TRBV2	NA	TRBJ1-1	TGTGCCAGCAGTGAGAGGCAGACGAACACTGAAGCTTTCTTT	CASSERQTNTEAFF
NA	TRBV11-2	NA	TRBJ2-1	TGTGCCAGCAGACCAATACGGACTGAAGCTACCTACAATGAGCAGTTCTTC	CASRPIRTEATYNEQFF
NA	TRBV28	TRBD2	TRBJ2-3	TGTGCCAGCAGTTTTCGGCGGGAGGGAGCAGATACGCAGTATTTT	CASSFRREGADTQYF
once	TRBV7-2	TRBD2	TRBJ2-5	TGTGCCAGCAGCTTAGCGGGAGGGAAAGAGACCCAGTACTTC	CASSLAGGKETQYF
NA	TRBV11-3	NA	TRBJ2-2	TGTGCCAGCAGCTTACAGGGGGGGAACACCGGGGAGCTGTTTTTT	CASSLQGGNTGELFF
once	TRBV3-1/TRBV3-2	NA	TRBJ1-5	TGTGCCAGCAGCCATCAGGGAAGCAATCAGCCCCAGCATTTT	CASSHQGSNQPQHF